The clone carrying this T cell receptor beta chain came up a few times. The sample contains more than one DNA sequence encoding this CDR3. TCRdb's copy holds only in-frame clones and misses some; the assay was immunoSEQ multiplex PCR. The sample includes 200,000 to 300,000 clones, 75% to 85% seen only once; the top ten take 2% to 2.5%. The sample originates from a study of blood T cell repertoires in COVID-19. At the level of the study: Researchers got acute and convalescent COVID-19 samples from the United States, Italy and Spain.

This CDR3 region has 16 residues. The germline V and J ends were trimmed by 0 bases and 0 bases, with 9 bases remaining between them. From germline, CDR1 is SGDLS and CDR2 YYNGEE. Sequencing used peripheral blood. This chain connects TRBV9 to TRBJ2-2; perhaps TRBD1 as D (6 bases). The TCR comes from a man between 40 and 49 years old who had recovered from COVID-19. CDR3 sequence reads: CASSVGRGANTGELFF. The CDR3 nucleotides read TGTGCCAGCAGCGTAGGCAGGGGCGCGAACACCGGGGAGCTGTTTTTT.